The T cell receptor beta chain under discussion was sequenced for a study of T cell repertoires in ileal Crohn's disease. The CDR3 covers 15 residues. Germline lookup yields CDR1 SGHVS and CDR2 FQNEAQ. Between the trimmed V and J ends, which lost 5 bases and 3 bases, there was a span of 15 bases. Documented time point: neoterminal ileum biopsy at postoperative endoscopy, about 6 months after surgery. The table came from immunoSEQ multiplex PCR; TCRdb's copy has only in-frame clones and leaves some out. The sample contains 2,500 to 3,000 clones, approximately 69% of which appear only once. This receptor was identified in an adult with Crohn's disease. This chain uses TRBV7-8 with TRBJ2-3; tentatively, D is TRBD1 (6 bases). Sequencing was done on a sample of ileal tissue. The chain's CDR3 is CASSLETGWTDTQYF. The CDR3 DNA is TGTGCCAGCAGCCTCGAAACAGGGTGGACAGATACGCAGTATTTT.